Listed below are T cell receptor beta chains from one sample, sequenced in a study of blood T cells in healthy people across ages. TCRdb reanalysed the 5' RACE reads using MiXCR and keeps one entry per CDR3 protein. Altogether some 1.4 million distinct CDR3 sequences are present, 42% being singletons, with the ten largest covering 7.9%. The sample comprised blood. These receptors came from a woman under 30 in good health. CDR3s include the opening cysteine and the closing phenylalanine or tryptophan. A D gene is named only where the DNA matches it firmly. The size entry is marked missing in some rows and otherwise reads once, few, many or a size class.

>TRBV29-1|.|.|TRBJ1-6
TGCAGCGTTGTTCTAGCCGGGGCGAATTCACCCCTCCACTTT
CSVVLAGANSPLHF
>TRBV6-4|few|.|TRBJ2-3
TGTGCTAGCAGTGATGTCGACAGGCCGACTACGCAGTATTTT
CASSDVDRPTTQYF
>TRBV5-1|.|TRBD1|TRBJ1-1
TGCGCCAGCAGCCAAGGGACAGTAGCTGAAGCTTTCTTT
CASSQGTVAEAFF
>TRBV20-1|.|TRBD1|TRBJ2-7
TGCAGTGCCAGGGGGTCTAGGAATGAGCAGTACTTC
CSARGSRNEQYF
>TRBV12-3/TRBV12-4|.|TRBD2|TRBJ2-7
TGTGCCAGCAGGAGGGGAGGGCCAGGTTACGAGCAGTACTTC
CASRRGGPGYEQYF
>TRBV24-1|.|.|TRBJ2-3
TGTGCCACCAGTGACCCCGCCTTTGGGGGTGAAGATACGCAGTATTTT
CATSDPAFGGEDTQYF
>TRBV7-9|.|.|TRBJ2-7
TGTGCCAGCAGCTTAGATTTACTTACCTACGAGCAGTACTTC
CASSLDLLTYEQYF
>TRBV12-3/TRBV12-4|.|.|TRBJ2-3
TGTGCCAGCAGTTTGGTGTGGGAGGGGGGCACAGATACGCAGTATTTT
CASSLVWEGGTDTQYF
>TRBV3-1|few|.|TRBJ2-5
TGTGCCAGCAGCCAAGCCGGGGGATGGGAGACCCAGTACTTC
CASSQAGGWETQYF
>TRBV7-2|.|TRBD1|TRBJ2-1
TGTGCCAGCCTCCAGGGGGTCCTCTCCTACAATGAGCAGTTCTTC
CASLQGVLSYNEQFF
>TRBV5-1|.|.|TRBJ1-2
TGCGCCAGCTTGGCCGAGGGAGATGGCTACACCTTC
CASLAEGDGYTF
>TRBV6-6|.|.|TRBJ1-2
TGTGCCAGCACCGACAACAGGGAGCTAAACTATGGCTACACCTTC
CASTDNRELNYGYTF
>TRBV2|.|TRBD2|TRBJ2-5
TGTGTCAGCAGCCCGCAACCGGGACTATTACTAGAGACCCAGTACTTC
CVSSPQPGLLLETQYF
>TRBV20-1|.|TRBD1|TRBJ1-2
TGCAGTGCTAGTGGGGACAGGGACAACTATGGCTACACCTTC
CSASGDRDNYGYTF
>TRBV5-1|few|TRBD1|TRBJ2-1
TGCGCCAGCAGCTTGGGGACAGGCGGCTCCTACAATGAGCAGTTCTTC
CASSLGTGGSYNEQFF
>TRBV6-2/TRBV6-3|.|.|TRBJ1-1
TGTGCCAGCTCGGCACCTACTCTGAACACTGAAGCTTTCTTT
CASSAPTLNTEAFF
>TRBV29-1|few|.|TRBJ1-5
TGCAGCGTTAAACAGGATAGCAATCAGCCCCAGCATTTT
CSVKQDSNQPQHF
>TRBV7-3|.|.|TRBJ1-1
TGTGCCAGCAGCTCGAGAGGGTTAGGCACTGAAGCTTTCTTT
CASSSRGLGTEAFF
>TRBV7-7|.|TRBD2|TRBJ2-2
TGTGCTAGCAGCCCGAGGACTAGCGGGGGGGCAACCGGGGAGCTGTTTTTT
CASSPRTSGGATGELFF
>TRBV6-5|.|.|TRBJ1-2
TGTGCCAGCAGTTACTCCTTAGGTGGAGGGAATAACTATGGCTACACCTTC
CASSYSLGGGNNYGYTF
>TRBV10-3|.|.|TRBJ1-1
TGTGCCATCAGCCGCAGGGGGAACACTGAAGCTTTCTTT
CAISRRGNTEAFF
>TRBV28|.|.|TRBJ2-7
TGTGCCAGCAAGAGTGTTGGGGTACTAGCCTACGAGCAGTACTTC
CASKSVGVLAYEQYF
>TRBV11-2|.|TRBD1|TRBJ2-7
TGTGCCAGCAGAAGGGACAGGGGGCAATACGAGCAGTACTTC
CASRRDRGQYEQYF
>TRBV4-2|few|TRBD1|TRBJ1-2
TGTGCCAGCAGCCAATCTACAGGGGAAGGTGGCTACACCTTC
CASSQSTGEGGYTF
>TRBV12-3/TRBV12-4|.|TRBD1|TRBJ2-7
TGTGCCAGCAGTTTAATGGGACAGTCTGGTGAGCAGTACTTC
CASSLMGQSGEQYF
>TRBV27|once|TRBD1|TRBJ1-1
TGTGCCAGCAGTTCACAAAGGGACAGGGAAGTCTGGGGAGCTTTCTTT
CASSSQRDREVWGAFF
>TRBV29-1|.|TRBD2|TRBJ2-5
TGCAGCGTCCCCAGGGGAGCGGGGGGTTCGTACCAAGAGACCCAGTACTTC
CSVPRGAGGSYQETQYF
>TRBV2|few|.|TRBJ2-7
TGTGCCAGCGAGCCCGACTGGGGCTACGAGCAGTACTTC
CASEPDWGYEQYF
>TRBV6-5|.|.|TRBJ2-3
TGTGCCAGCAGTTACTCGTTTGGAGATACGCAGTATTTT
CASSYSFGDTQYF
>TRBV3-1|many|TRBD2|TRBJ2-1
TGTGCCAGCAGCCGTGGGACTAGCACGGAGTTCTTC
CASSRGTSTEFF
>TRBV20-1|.|TRBD2|TRBJ2-3
TGCAGTGCCCCGGGGGGGAAGGCATATACGCAGTATTTT
CSAPGGKAYTQYF